What follows describes a single T cell receptor (beta chain). What it recognizes is unknown. Trimming took 8 bases from V and 10 from J, leaving 12 bases between them. Germline CDR1 and CDR2: SNHLY and FYNNEI. The CDR3 has 11 amino acids. The entry originates in a study of T cell responses to AZD1222 COVID-19 vaccine. Overall study results and limits: Most donors were white British and more were female, and clonal diversity was possibly underestimated. Two AZD1222 doses significantly raised spike-specific TCR breadth and depth over controls.

Clones were sequenced by immunoSEQ multiplex PCR, and TCRdb holds only the in-frame ones, with some missing. Among around 88,000 clones listed, 88% were seen once. The chain combines TRBV2 with TRBJ2-1, with D uncertain. The TCR originated in an adult in good health. The specimen comprised peripheral blood, sampled on day 0 of MenACWY control vaccination. The CDR3 region has the DNA TGTGCCAGCTTCGGAGTCGTGGAGCAGTTCTTC. It specifies CASFGVVEQFF.